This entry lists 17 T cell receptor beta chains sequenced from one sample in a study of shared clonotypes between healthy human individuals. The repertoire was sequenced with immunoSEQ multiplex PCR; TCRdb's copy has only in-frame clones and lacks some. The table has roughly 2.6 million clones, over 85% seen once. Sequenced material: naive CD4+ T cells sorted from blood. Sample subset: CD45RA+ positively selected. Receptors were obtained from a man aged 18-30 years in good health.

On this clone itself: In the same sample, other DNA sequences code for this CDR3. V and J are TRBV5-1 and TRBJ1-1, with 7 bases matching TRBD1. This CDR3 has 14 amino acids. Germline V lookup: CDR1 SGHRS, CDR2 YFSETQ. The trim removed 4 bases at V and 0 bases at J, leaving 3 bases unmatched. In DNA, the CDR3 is TGCGCCAGCAGCAGCACAGGGGTGAACACTGAAGCTTTCTTT. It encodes CASSSTGVNTEAFF. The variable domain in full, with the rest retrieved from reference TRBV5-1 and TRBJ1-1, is KAGVTQTPRYLIKTRGQQVTLSCSPISGHRSVSWYQQTPGQGLQFLFEYFSETQRNKGNFPGRFSGRQFSNSRSEMNVSTLELGDSALYLCASSSTGVNTEAFFGQGTRLTVV.

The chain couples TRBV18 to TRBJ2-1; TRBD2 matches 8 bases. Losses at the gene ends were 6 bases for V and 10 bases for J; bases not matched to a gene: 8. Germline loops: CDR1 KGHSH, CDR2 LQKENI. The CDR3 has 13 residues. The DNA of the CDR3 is TGTGCCAGCTCCGGGGGACTAGACGGCGAGCAGTTCTTC. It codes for CASSGGLDGEQFF. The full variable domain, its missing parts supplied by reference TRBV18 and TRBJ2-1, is NAGVMQNPRHLVRRRGQEARLRCSPMKGHSHVYWYRQLPEEGLKFMVYLQKENIIDESGMPKERFSAEFPKEGPSILRIQQVVRGDSAAYFCASSGGLDGEQFFGPGTRLTVL.

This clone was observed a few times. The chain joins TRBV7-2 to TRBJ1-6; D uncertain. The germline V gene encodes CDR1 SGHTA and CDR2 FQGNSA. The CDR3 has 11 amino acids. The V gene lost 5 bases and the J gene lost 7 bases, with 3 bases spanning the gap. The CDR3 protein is CASSKNSPLHF. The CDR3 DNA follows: TGTGCCAGCAGCAAAAATTCACCCCTCCACTTT.

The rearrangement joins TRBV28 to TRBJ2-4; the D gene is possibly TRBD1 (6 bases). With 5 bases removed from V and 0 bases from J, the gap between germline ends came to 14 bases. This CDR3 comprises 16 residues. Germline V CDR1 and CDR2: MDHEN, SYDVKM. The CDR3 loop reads CASSLPGDIAKNIQYF. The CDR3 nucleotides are TGTGCCAGCAGTCTCCCAGGGGACATAGCCAAAAACATTCAGTACTTC.

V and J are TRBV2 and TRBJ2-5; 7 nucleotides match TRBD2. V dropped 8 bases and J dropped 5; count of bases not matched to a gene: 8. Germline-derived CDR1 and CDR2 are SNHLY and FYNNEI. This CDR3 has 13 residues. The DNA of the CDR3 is TGTGCCAGCTACCTCTGGGGGGGGGAGACCCAGTACTTC. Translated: CASYLWGGETQYF.

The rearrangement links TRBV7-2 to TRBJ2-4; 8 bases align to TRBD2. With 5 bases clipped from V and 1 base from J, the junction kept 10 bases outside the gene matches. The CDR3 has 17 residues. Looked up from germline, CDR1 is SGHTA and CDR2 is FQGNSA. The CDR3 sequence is CASSTSGGAMAKNIQYF. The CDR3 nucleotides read TGTGCCAGCAGCACCTCCGGGGGGGCTATGGCCAAAAACATTCAGTACTTC.

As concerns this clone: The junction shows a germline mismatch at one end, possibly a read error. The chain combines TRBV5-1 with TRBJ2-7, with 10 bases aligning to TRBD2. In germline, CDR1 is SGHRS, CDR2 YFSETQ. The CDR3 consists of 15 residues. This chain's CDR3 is CASSLLAGPSYEQCF. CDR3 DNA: TGCGCCAGCAGCTTACTAGCGGGGCCCTCCTACGAGCAGTGCTTC.

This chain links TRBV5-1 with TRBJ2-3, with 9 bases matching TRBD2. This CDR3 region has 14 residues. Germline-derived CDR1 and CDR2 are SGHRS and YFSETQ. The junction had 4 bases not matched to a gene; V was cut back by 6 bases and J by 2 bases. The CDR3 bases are TGCGCCAGCAAGGGCGGGAGGGCCACAGATACGCAGTATTTT. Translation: CASKGGRATDTQYF.

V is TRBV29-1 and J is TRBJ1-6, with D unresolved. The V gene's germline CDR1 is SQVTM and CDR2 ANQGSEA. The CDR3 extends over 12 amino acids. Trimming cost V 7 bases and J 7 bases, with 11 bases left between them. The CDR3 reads CSAREGNSPLHF. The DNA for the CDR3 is TGCAGCGCCCGGGAGGGAAATTCACCCCTCCACTTT.

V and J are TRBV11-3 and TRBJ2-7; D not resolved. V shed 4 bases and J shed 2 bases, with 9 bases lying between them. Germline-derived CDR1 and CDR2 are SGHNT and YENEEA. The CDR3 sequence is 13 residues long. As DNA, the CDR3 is TGTGCCAGCAGCTCGACCAGCCCCTACGAGCAGTACTTC. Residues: CASSSTSPYEQYF. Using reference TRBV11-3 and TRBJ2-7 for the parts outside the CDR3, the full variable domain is EAGVVQSPRYKIIEKKQPVAFWCNPISGHNTLYWYLQNLGQGPELLIRYENEEAVDDSQLPKDRFSAERLKGVDSTLKIQPAELGDSAVYLCASSSTSPYEQYFGPGTRLTVT.

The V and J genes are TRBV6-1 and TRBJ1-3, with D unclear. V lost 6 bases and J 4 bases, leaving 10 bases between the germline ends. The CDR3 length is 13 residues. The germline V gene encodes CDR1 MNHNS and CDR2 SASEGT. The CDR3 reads CASRPLSGNTIYF. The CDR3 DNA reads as TGTGCCAGCAGGCCCCTTTCAGGAAACACCATATATTTT.

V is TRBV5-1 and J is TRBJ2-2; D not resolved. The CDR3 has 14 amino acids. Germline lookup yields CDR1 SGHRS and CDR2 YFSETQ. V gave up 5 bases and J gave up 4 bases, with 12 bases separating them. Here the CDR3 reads CASREDTFTGELFF. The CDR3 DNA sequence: TGCGCCAGCAGGGAAGACACGTTCACCGGGGAGCTGTTTTTT.

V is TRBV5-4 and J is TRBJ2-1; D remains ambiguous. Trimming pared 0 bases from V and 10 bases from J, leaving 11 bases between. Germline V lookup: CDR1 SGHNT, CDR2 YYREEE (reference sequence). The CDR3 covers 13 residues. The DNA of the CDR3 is TGTGCCAGCAGCTTGGCCGGCGGACCCGAGCAGTTCTTC. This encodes CASSLAGGPEQFF.

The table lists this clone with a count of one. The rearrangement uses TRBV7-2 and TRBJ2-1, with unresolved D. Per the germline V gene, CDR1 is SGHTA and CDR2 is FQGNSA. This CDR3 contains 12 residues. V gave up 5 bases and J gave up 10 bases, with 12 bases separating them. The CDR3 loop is CASSPYFREQFF. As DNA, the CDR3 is TGTGCCAGCAGCCCGTACTTCAGGGAGCAGTTCTTC.

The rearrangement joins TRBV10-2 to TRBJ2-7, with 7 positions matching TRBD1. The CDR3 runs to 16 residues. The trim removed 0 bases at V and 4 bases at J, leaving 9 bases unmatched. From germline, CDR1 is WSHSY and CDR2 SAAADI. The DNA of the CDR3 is TGCGCCAGCAGTGAGTCTGCTGGGGGACAGCTTTACGAGCAGTACTTC. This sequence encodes CASSESAGGQLYEQYF.

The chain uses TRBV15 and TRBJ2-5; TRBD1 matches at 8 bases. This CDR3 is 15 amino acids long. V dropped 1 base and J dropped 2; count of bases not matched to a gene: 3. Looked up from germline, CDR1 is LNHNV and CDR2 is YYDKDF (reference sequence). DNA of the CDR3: TGTGCCACCAGCAGAGGGACAGGGACACAAGAGACCCAGTACTTC. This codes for CATSRGTGTQETQYF.

The CDR3, as DNA: TGTGCCAGCAGCGCTACAGGGGGCGGATGGGGGAACACCGGGGAGCTGTTTTTT. It translates to CASSATGGGWGNTGELFF. The V gene is TRBV2, the J gene TRBJ2-2, with 9 bases matching TRBD1. Trimming took 6 bases from V and 1 from J; bases not matched to a gene: 12. The CDR3 is made up of 18 amino acids. Germline-derived CDR1 and CDR2 are SNHLY and FYNNEI.